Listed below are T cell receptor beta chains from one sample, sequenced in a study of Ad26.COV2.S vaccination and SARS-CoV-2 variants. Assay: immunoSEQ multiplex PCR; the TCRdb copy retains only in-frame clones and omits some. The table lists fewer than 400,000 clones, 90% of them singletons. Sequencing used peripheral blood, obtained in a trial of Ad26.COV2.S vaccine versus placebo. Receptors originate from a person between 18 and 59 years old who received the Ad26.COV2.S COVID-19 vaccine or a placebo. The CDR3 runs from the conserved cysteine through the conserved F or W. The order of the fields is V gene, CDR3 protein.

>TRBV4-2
CASSPGRGRSEAFF
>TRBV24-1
CATGAGSYNEQFF
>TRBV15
CATSSRGNTGELFF
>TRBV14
CASSQDIRGYTF
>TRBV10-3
CAISGSYTNTEAFF
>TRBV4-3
CASSQELTSAYNEQFF
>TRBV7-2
CASSDPRDRDTGELFF
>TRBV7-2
CASSLAGSIQETQYF
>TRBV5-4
CASSLEGREETQYF
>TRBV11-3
CASSLDNAGELFF
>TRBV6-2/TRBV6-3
CASSSGLGDSPLHF
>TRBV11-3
CASSLWYSRDNEQFF
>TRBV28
CASGGTSGGTQETQYF
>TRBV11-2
CASSPGTSVTYEQYF
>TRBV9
CASSVEQNYGYTF
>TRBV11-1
CASSPGTGANVLTF
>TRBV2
CASAINLRDRENISYEQYF
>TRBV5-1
CASSLQASSGNTIYF
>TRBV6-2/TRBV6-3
CASSLAGVNEQFF
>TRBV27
CASSSQGLLGTEAFF
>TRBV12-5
CASGLITGGWNYGYTF
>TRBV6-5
CASSSVGRAGAFF
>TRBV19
CASKSQGSNQPQHF
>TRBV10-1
CASNRQGTGELFF
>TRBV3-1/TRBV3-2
CASSQEVWTSGVQETQYF
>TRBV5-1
CASSLGGGLGTEAFF
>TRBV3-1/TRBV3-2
CASSQGSSGVGYTF
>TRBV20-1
CSASLNEKLFF
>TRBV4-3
CASSQLTGEVNYGYTF
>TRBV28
CASTTTGGRSNQPQHF
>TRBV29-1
CSVEGSVSGNTIYF
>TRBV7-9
CASSLGGRGTEAFF
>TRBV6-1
CASSEGTGGLSGNTIYF
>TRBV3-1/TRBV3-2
CASSQDGGLAFRGELFF
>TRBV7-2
CASSLRRGNSYEQYF
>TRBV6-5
CASSYNKDTEAFF
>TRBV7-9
CASSSFFQGNTEAFF
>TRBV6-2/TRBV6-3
CASSKNLGRLQETQYF
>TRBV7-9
CASSLDGLGGYTF
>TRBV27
CASSLPRGRGANNEQFF
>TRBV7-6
CASSSGRGNTIYF
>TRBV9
CASSPDVGTGYEQYF
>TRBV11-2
CASSLPWSTEAFF
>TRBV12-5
CASGLEETQYF
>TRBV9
CASSVPPENTEAFF
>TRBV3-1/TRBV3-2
CASSQVVFRGPNEKLFF
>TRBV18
CASSPRRGQGNAQMSEKLFF
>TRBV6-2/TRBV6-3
CASSTSYEQYF